In its sample, the clone carrying this T cell receptor (beta chain) was seen a few times. Antigen specificity is unknown. The CDR3 has 16 amino acids. V was cut by 3 bases and J by 4 bases, with 17 bases left in between. Looked up from germline, CDR1 is SEHNR and CDR2 is FQNEAQ (reference sequence). MiXCR was run by TCRdb on the reads, yielding one entry per CDR3 protein. The table shows approximately 600,000 distinct CDR3 sequences, with under 45% occurring only once. The data were taken from a study of T cell repertoires in cytomegalovirus infection. Turning to the study itself: As its CMV epitopes, the study selected recently identified HLA-C-restricted and well-studied HLA-B-restricted targets. Indications came from public TCR beta signatures; they pointed to CMV infection and to a matching HLA type. Study-wide findings and caveats: CMV-specific TCR beta clonotypes restricted by HLA-C dominated the ex vivo response.

Specimen: cultured PBMCs, collected from culture after CMV antigen stimulation. The TCR comes from a human donor in good health (CMV status not recorded). Some clones in this sample may be carry-over from other donors' samples. The chain links TRBV7-9 to TRBJ2-3; D is unresolved. CDR3 nucleotide sequence: TGTGCCAGCAGCTTCGGGCCCCACCTCCGTGCAGATACGCAGTATTTT. This encodes CASSFGPHLRADTQYF.